Presented here are 20 T cell receptor beta chains from one specimen sequenced in a study of blood T cell repertoires in COVID-19. TCRdb's table, derived via immunoSEQ multiplex PCR, lists solely in-frame clones and lacks some. This repertoire shows roughly 80,000 clones, approximately 90% found once; its top ten account for around 9.8%. Material: peripheral blood. The source is a human donor in a cohort sampled during active COVID-19.

The CDR3 here is CASSEQGPMNTEAFF. The CDR3 region has the DNA TGTGCCAGCAGTGAACAGGGGCCCATGAACACTGAAGCTTTCTTT. The chain employs TRBV6-1 and TRBJ1-1, with D possibly being TRBD1 (6 bases). The CDR3 consists of 15 residues. CDR1 is MNHNS, CDR2 SASEGT, per germline. V was clipped by 2 bases and J by 0 bases, with 10 bases between them.

This rearrangement joins TRBV21-1 to TRBJ2-7; the listed D gene, TRBD2, was not tested against the DNA. TRBV21-1 is a pseudogene segment. CDR3 length: 15 residues. CDR3 in amino acids: CASSKGGGVEYEQYF. The CDR3 DNA sequence: TGTGCCAGCAGCAAAGGCGGGGGAGTCGAGTACGAGCAGTACTTC.

V gene TRBV2 combines with J gene TRBJ2-4, with D unresolved. This CDR3 region has 17 residues. V was trimmed by 6 bases and J by 2 bases, leaving 20 bases between them. The germline V gene encodes CDR1 SNHLY and CDR2 FYNNEI. This chain's CDR3 is CASRRKRYPVSKNIQYF. As DNA, the CDR3 is TGTGCCAGCAGGAGAAAACGATACCCTGTCTCCAAAAACATTCAGTACTTC. Filled out from reference TRBV2 and TRBJ2-4, the complete variable domain reads EPEVTQTPSHQVTQMGQEVILRCVPISNHLYFYWYRQILGQKVEFLVSFYNNEISEKSEIFDDQFSVERPDGSNFTLKIRSTKLEDSAMYFCASRRKRYPVSKNIQYFGAGTRLSVL.

The V call is TRBV5-5, the J call TRBJ1-2, with 8 bases lining up with TRBD1. Germline CDR1 and CDR2: SGHKS and YYEKEE (reference sequence). CDR3 length equals 14 residues. The junction had 11 bases not matched to a gene; V was cut back by 5 bases and J by 8 bases. CDR3: CASSRRTGLVGYTF. The CDR3 DNA follows: TGTGCCAGCAGTAGAAGGACAGGGCTAGTCGGCTACACCTTC.

The DNA for the CDR3 is TGCGCCAGCAGCTTGGACGGGGATCGGAATCAGCCCCAGCATTTT. It translates to CASSLDGDRNQPQHF. The chain couples TRBV5-1 to TRBJ1-5; D unclear. CDR1 is SGHRS, CDR2 YFSETQ, per germline. The CDR3 runs 15 residues. The V and J ends lost 0 bases and 4 bases respectively, with 11 bases between them.

The rearrangement joins TRBV6-5 to TRBJ2-4; 12 bases line up with TRBD2. V was clipped by 5 bases and J by 8 bases; unmatched bases: 4. The CDR3 runs 14 residues. Per germline, CDR1 MNHEY and CDR2 SVGAGI. The CDR3 loop reads CASSPRLAGDIQYF. In DNA, the CDR3 is TGTGCCAGCAGTCCGCGACTAGCGGGAGACATTCAGTACTTC.

The V and J genes are TRBV27 and TRBJ2-5; TRBD2 matches 9 bases. The V segment lost 4 bases and the J segment 4 bases; nucleotides outside the gene matches: 4. CDR3 length: 14 amino acids. Per the germline V gene, CDR1 is MNHEY and CDR2 is SMNVEV (reference sequence). DNA of the CDR3: TGTGCCAGCAGTTGGGCGGGAGGGTCAGAGACCCAGTACTTC. It encodes CASSWAGGSETQYF.

This clone appeared a single time. The gene calls are TRBV27 and TRBJ2-3; D perhaps matches TRBD2 (6 bases). V lost 4 bases and J lost 5, with 13 bases in between. The CDR3 has 14 residues. Germline CDR1 and CDR2: MNHEY and SMNVEV (reference sequence). This CDR3 is CASSSGGQVDTQYF. The CDR3 DNA is TGTGCCAGCAGTTCCGGAGGGCAAGTAGATACGCAGTATTTT.

This clone appeared a single time. The chain carries TRBV3-1 (or the pseudogene TRBV3-2) and TRBJ2-1; TRBD2 matches at 9 bases. Germline CDR1 LGHDT, CDR2 YNNKEL (reference sequence). The CDR3 runs to 16 residues. Trimming took 3 bases from V and 6 from J; bases not matched to a gene: 9. The CDR3, as DNA: TGTGCCAGCAGCCAGAGGGTAGCGGGAGTCGGCAATGAGCAGTTCTTC. Its translation: CASSQRVAGVGNEQFF.

This chain links TRBV6-4 with TRBJ2-3; the match to TRBD2 covers 8 bases. Germline V gene lookup returns CDR1 MRHNA and CDR2 SNTAGT. Trimming cost V 6 bases and J 0 bases; bases outside gene matches: 2. The CDR3 totals 14 residues. The CDR3 region has the DNA TGTGCCAGCAGCCGGGGGGGGAGCACAGATACGCAGTATTTT. Protein sequence: CASSRGGSTDTQYF.

The rearrangement links TRBV6-6 to TRBJ2-3, with TRBD1 matching 12 bases. The CDR3 sequence is 15 residues long. Trimming took 6 bases from V and 4 from J; bases not matched to a gene: 5. Germline lookup yields CDR1 MNHNY and CDR2 SVGAGI (reference sequence). The chain's CDR3 is CASRKGQGAADTQYF. The CDR3 region has the DNA TGTGCCAGCAGGAAGGGACAGGGGGCGGCAGATACGCAGTATTTT.

The chain recombines TRBV4-2 with TRBJ2-2; D uncertain. Germline CDR1 reads LGHNA; CDR2 reads YNFKEQ. Trimming took 0 bases from V and 4 from J, leaving 15 bases between them. CDR3 length equals 17 residues. CDR3 region: CASSQEISSWATGELFF. The DNA of the CDR3 is TGTGCCAGCAGCCAAGAAATATCCTCTTGGGCCACCGGGGAGCTGTTTTTT.

This clone was seen only once. The genes are TRBV19 and TRBJ1-5, with D possibly matching TRBD1 (5 bases). Trimming pared 6 bases from V and 4 bases from J, leaving 13 bases between. This CDR3 is built from 14 residues. Germline lookup yields CDR1 LNHDA and CDR2 SQIVND (reference sequence). CDR3 sequence: CASSLPGGNQPQHF. The CDR3 DNA reads TGTGCCAGTAGCCTGCCGGGGGGAAATCAGCCCCAGCATTTT.

The V gene is TRBV3-1 (or the pseudogene TRBV3-2), the J gene TRBJ2-5, with 8 bases lining up with TRBD2. This CDR3 comprises 14 residues. CDR1 LGHDT and CDR2 YNNKEL come from the germline V gene (reference sequence). The V gene end was trimmed by 2 bases and the J gene end by 7 bases; junction bases not matched to a gene: 6. CDR3 in amino acids: CASSQFDGRGTQYF. As DNA, the CDR3 is TGTGCCAGCAGCCAATTCGACGGGAGGGGGACCCAGTACTTC.

Here the CDR3 DNA reads TGCGCCAGCAGCAGGGTAAGGGCGCGGGATGCAACTAATGAAAAACTGTTTTTT. Its translation: CASSRVRARDATNEKLFF. The rearrangement uses TRBV5-1 and TRBJ1-4; D unclear. The V and J ends lost 4 bases and 0 bases respectively, with 19 bases between them. The CDR3 has 18 amino acids. The V gene's germline CDR1 is SGHRS and CDR2 YFSETQ.

V is TRBV3-1 (or the pseudogene TRBV3-2) and J is TRBJ2-3, with D perhaps TRBD1 (7 bases). Trimming removed 6 bases from V and 4 bases from J, with 14 bases in between. Germline assignment: CDR1 LGHDT and CDR2 YNNKEL (reference sequence). This CDR3 has 14 amino acids. The CDR3 spells CASSRTGGSDTQYF. The DNA for the CDR3 is TGTGCCAGCAGTAGGACAGGAGGGTCAGATACGCAGTATTTT.

The chain recombines TRBV6-6 with TRBJ1-6; 9 nucleotides align to TRBD1. Germline values: CDR1 MNHNY, CDR2 SVGAGI (reference sequence). With V trimmed by 2 bases and J by 18 bases, 5 bases remained unmatched. The CDR3 length is 12 residues. CDR3: CASSYGGTGHHF. CDR3 DNA sequence: TGTGCCAGCAGTTACGGTGGGACAGGGCACCACTTT.

V is TRBV30 and J is TRBJ2-7; 7 positions agree with TRBD1. V shed 0 bases, J shed 3 bases, and the junction held 5 bases outside the gene matches. The CDR3 runs 14 residues. CDR1 GTSNPN and CDR2 SVGIG come from the germline V gene (reference sequence). The CDR3 DNA is TGTGCCTGGAGTGTCTCCGGGACAGTCTACGAGCAGTACTTC. Protein sequence: CAWSVSGTVYEQYF.

This clone was recorded once. The CDR3 DNA follows: TGTGCCAGCAACGCCGACAGTCGAGGGGAGCTGTTTTTT. As protein: CASNADSRGELFF. V and J are TRBV2 and TRBJ2-2; D is possibly TRBD1 (5 bases). The CDR3 totals 13 residues. Germline assignment: CDR1 SNHLY and CDR2 FYNNEI. With 7 bases removed from V and 8 bases from J, the gap between germline ends came to 14 bases.

The V gene is TRBV6-6, the J gene TRBJ2-3; D is undetermined. CDR3 length: 14 amino acids. Trimming pared 4 bases from V and 2 bases from J, leaving 10 bases between. CDR1 is MNHNY, CDR2 SVGAGI, per germline (reference sequence). The CDR3 sequence: CASSFLADTDTQYF. Written as DNA, the CDR3 is TGTGCCAGCAGTTTTTTGGCGGACACAGATACGCAGTATTTT.